The T cell receptor (beta chain) described here comes from a study of blood T cell repertoires in COVID-19. The wider study: Researchers got acute and convalescent COVID-19 samples from the United States, Italy and Spain. Sample material is recorded as cDNA or gDNA derived from T cells, B-cell-depleted T cells, or PBMCs.

Original handling: Amplification of reference gene primers was used by the study to estimate nucleated cell counts. Measured with immunoSEQ multiplex PCR; TCRdb has only the in-frame clones, and not every one. D and trimming were read from the DNA, whereas the V and J calls and clone size are those reported in that table. This sample has around 180,000 clones, with roughly 77% found just once. V trimming: 0 bases; J trimming: 6 bases; junction bases outside the gene matches: 5. This CDR3 region has 14 residues. Per germline, CDR1 MNHEY and CDR2 SVGAGI. Recruited during active infection, patients (from Seattle) were subsequently followed longitudinally.

Input material: peripheral blood. The clonotype was recovered from an elderly woman with COVID-19, enrolled during active disease. The rearrangement joins TRBV6-5 to TRBJ2-7; 7 positions agree with TRBD1. CDR3 nucleotides: TGTGCCAGCAGTTACTCTGGACAGGTTCTCGAGCAGTACTTC. Amino acids: CASSYSGQVLEQYF.